The rows below give T cell receptor beta chains drawn from one sample of a study of blood T cell repertoires in COVID-19. Sequencing used immunoSEQ multiplex PCR; TCRdb keeps in-frame clones, though not all of them. The sample contains roughly 100,000 clones, over 60% of which appear only once. Sequencing was done on a sample of peripheral blood. The receptor source for this set is an elderly man with COVID-19, enrolled during active disease. CDR3s include the opening cysteine and the closing phenylalanine or tryptophan. The D gene is left open where the match is weak. Not all rows give a size; the values are once, few, many and, for expanded clones, a class.

V gene,clone size,D gene,J gene,CDR3 DNA,CDR3 protein
TRBV5-1,few,.,TRBJ2-5,TGCGCCAGCAGGAACCAGGGGTTAGAGACCCAGTACTTC,CASRNQGLETQYF
TRBV5-1,.,.,TRBJ1-4,TGCGCCAGCAGATCACAGGGTTCAAATGAAAAACTGTTTTTT,CASRSQGSNEKLFF
TRBV28,.,TRBD2,TRBJ2-7,TGTGCCAGCGGCCCTAGCGGAACCTACGAGCAGTACTTC,CASGPSGTYEQYF
TRBV12-5,once,TRBD2,TRBJ2-3,TGTGCTAGTGGTTCGGGGGGACTAGCAGATACGCAGTATTTT,CASGSGGLADTQYF
TRBV2,.,.,TRBJ2-2,TGTGCCAGCAGGCGGATGGCCGGGGAGCTGTTTTTT,CASRRMAGELFF
TRBV27,few,.,TRBJ2-7,TGTGCCAGCGCTCATACCGGACAGATTCCCTACGAGCAGTACTTC,CASAHTGQIPYEQYF
TRBV2,.,TRBD1,TRBJ2-7,TGTGCCAGCAGTGGCCGACAGGGGAATTGGGGCGAGCAGTACTTC,CASSGRQGNWGEQYF
TRBV3-1/TRBV3-2,.,.,TRBJ2-5,TGTGCCAGCAGCCAAGGGACTTTTAGGCGTGAAGAGACCCAGTACTTC,CASSQGTFRREETQYF
TRBV15,once,.,TRBJ1-5,TGTGCCACCAGCAGAGTCGGGAACAGGGACAATCAGCCCCAGCATTTT,CATSRVGNRDNQPQHF
TRBV7-2,.,TRBD1,TRBJ2-7,TGTGCCAGCAGCACGGACAGGGAGGACGAGCAGTACTTC,CASSTDREDEQYF
TRBV2,.,TRBD1,TRBJ2-5,TGTGCCAGCAGTCCGACAGGGGGCGGGATAACCCAGTACTTC,CASSPTGGGITQYF
TRBV5-1,few,TRBD1,TRBJ2-2,TGCGCCAGCAGCTCGTACCGGACAGGGGGATCCGGGGAGCTGTTTTTT,CASSSYRTGGSGELFF
TRBV28,.,TRBD1,TRBJ1-2,TGTGCCAGCAGTTACCTCGACAGGGGGCCTGACTATGGCTACACCTTC,CASSYLDRGPDYGYTF
TRBV7-2,.,.,TRBJ2-5,TGTGCCAGCAGCCCCAACGCAGCGGCGGCCCAGTACTTC,CASSPNAAAAQYF
TRBV28,.,.,TRBJ2-7,TGTGCCAGCGAGTACCGTACAGGGTACGACGAGCAGTACTTC,CASEYRTGYDEQYF
TRBV23-1,few,.,TRBJ2-3,TGCGCCAGCAGCCACACAGATACGCAGTATTTT,CASSHTDTQYF
TRBV7-2,once,TRBD2,TRBJ2-7,TGTGCCAGCAGCTTAATAGCGGGAGTTTACGAGCAGTACTTC,CASSLIAGVYEQYF
TRBV7-8,.,TRBD2,TRBJ2-3,TGTGCCAGCAGCTCACCCAGGACTAGCTCTTCAGATACGCAGTATTTT,CASSSPRTSSSDTQYF
TRBV19,.,.,TRBJ1-4,TGTGCCAGTAGTGCCCAGGGAAGTGGAAATGAAAAACTGTTTTTT,CASSAQGSGNEKLFF
TRBV2,.,.,TRBJ2-1,TGTGCCAGCAGTGATACCGGAAGGGGTCTGGTAAATGAGCAGTTCTTC,CASSDTGRGLVNEQFF
TRBV2,.,TRBD1,TRBJ1-4,TGTGCCAGCGGGAGGGACAGGGGGTCGAATGAAAAACTGTTTTTT,CASGRDRGSNEKLFF
TRBV30,.,.,TRBJ2-7,TGTGCCTCTCTCAAACCCGGACTTACGGGCGAGCAGTACTTC,CASLKPGLTGEQYF
TRBV28,.,TRBD1,TRBJ1-2,TGTGCCAGCAGTTCTCAACAGGGGGGAGACTATGGCTACACCTTC,CASSSQQGGDYGYTF
TRBV29-1,few,.,TRBJ2-5,TGCAGCGTTGAACCCCGCGGGCCGCGGTACCAAGAGACCCAGTACTTC,CSVEPRGPRYQETQYF
TRBV6-2/TRBV6-3,.,TRBD2,TRBJ2-1,TGTGCCAGCAGTGGGAGACTAGCGGGAGGGGTTGAGCAGTTCTTC,CASSGRLAGGVEQFF
TRBV27,.,.,TRBJ2-7,TGTGCCAGCAGTTCCCAGGGTCTTCCCCTCTTAGGATACGAGCAGTACTTC,CASSSQGLPLLGYEQYF
TRBV6-5,.,TRBD1,TRBJ2-7,TGTGCCAGCAGTTCCAAATCCGGGACAGGGGACGAGCAGTACTTC,CASSSKSGTGDEQYF
TRBV7-3,.,.,TRBJ1-1,TGTGCCAGCAGCTTAACCGACATTTCGAACACTGAAGCTTTCTTT,CASSLTDISNTEAFF
TRBV29-1,.,.,TRBJ1-2,TGCAGCGTGTTAGGGGGTCGGGAATTTGGCTACACCTTC,CSVLGGREFGYTF
TRBV10-3,few,TRBD2,TRBJ2-1,TGTGCCATCAGTGGGACTAGCGGTTCCAATGAGCAGTTCTTC,CAISGTSGSNEQFF
TRBV6-5,few,TRBD2,TRBJ2-2,TGTGCCAGCAGTTACGGACTAGCGTTGATGACCGGGGAGCTGTTTTTT,CASSYGLALMTGELFF
TRBV25-1,once,TRBD1,TRBJ2-5,TGTGCCAGCAGTAAAAACAGGGGCGTAGGGGAGACCCAGTACTTC,CASSKNRGVGETQYF
TRBV28,few,.,TRBJ1-5,TGTGCCAGCAGCAGAGCGGACCGAAACAATCAGCCCCAGCATTTT,CASSRADRNNQPQHF
TRBV28,.,TRBD2,TRBJ2-1,TGTGCCAGCAGTCTCTTAGCGGGGCGCTCCTACAATGAGCAGTTCTTC,CASSLLAGRSYNEQFF
TRBV7-9,.,TRBD1,TRBJ1-2,TGTGCCAGCAGCTTGACAGGGGGCGCACAAGCGGGTGGCTACACCTTC,CASSLTGGAQAGGYTF
TRBV6-5,few,.,TRBJ1-1,TGTGCCAGCAGCGCTCAGGGGAACACTGAAGCTTTCTTT,CASSAQGNTEAFF
TRBV3-1/TRBV3-2,.,.,TRBJ2-5,TGTGCCAGCAGCCTCGGACAGACGTACCAAGAGACCCAGTACTTC,CASSLGQTYQETQYF
TRBV19,.,TRBD2,TRBJ2-1,TGTGCCAGTAGTATTCGAGCGGGAGGGCGGGATGAGCAGTTCTTC,CASSIRAGGRDEQFF
TRBV5-1,.,TRBD2,TRBJ2-2,TGCGCCAGCAGCCCTGGACTAGCGGGAGCCGGGGAGCTGTTTTTT,CASSPGLAGAGELFF
TRBV11-3,.,.,TRBJ2-5,TGTGCCAGCAGTAGGACGGGGCAAGAGACCCAGTACTTC,CASSRTGQETQYF
TRBV23-1,.,TRBD2,TRBJ2-1,TGCGCCAGCAGTCAATCGAGGCTAGCGGGGAACAATGAGCAGTTCTTC,CASSQSRLAGNNEQFF
TRBV5-5,.,.,TRBJ2-1,TGTGCCAGCAGCTTTTTTCGCGGGCAAAGCTCCTACAATGAGCAGTTCTTC,CASSFFRGQSSYNEQFF
TRBV28,.,TRBD1,TRBJ1-2,TGTGCCAGCAGGACGACAGGGGGTGGCTATGGCTACACCTTC,CASRTTGGGYGYTF
TRBV2,.,TRBD2,TRBJ2-7,TGTGCCAGCAGTGCCCAGCGGGAGGGCCCTGGTTTGCCCCGGTACGAGCAGTACTTC,CASSAQREGPGLPRYEQYF
TRBV20-1,.,TRBD1,TRBJ1-2,TGCAGTGCTCAACAGGGGTTTGGCTACACCTTC,CSAQQGFGYTF
TRBV2,.,TRBD2,TRBJ2-7,TGTGCCAGCAGCAGCTGGGGACTAGCTGGCGAGCAGTACTTC,CASSSWGLAGEQYF
TRBV30,.,TRBD2,TRBJ2-7,TGTGCCTGGAATGCGGGAGGGCCGGGCGAGCAGTACTTC,CAWNAGGPGEQYF
TRBV4-3,.,.,TRBJ2-3,TGCGCCAGCAGCCAAGCCGTGGCTAGCGGCACAGATACGCAGTATTTT,CASSQAVASGTDTQYF
TRBV19,.,.,TRBJ1-1,TGTGCCAGTAGTAGGGGGGATTGGGCCTATAGGAAGACTGAAGCTTTCTTT,CASSRGDWAYRKTEAFF
TRBV28,.,TRBD1,TRBJ2-5,TGTGCCAGCAGTCTAGGGACAGGGAATTTGGAGACCCAGTACTTC,CASSLGTGNLETQYF